The rows below give T cell receptor beta chains drawn from one sample of a study of blood T cell repertoires in COVID-19. The table came from immunoSEQ multiplex PCR; TCRdb's copy has only in-frame clones and leaves some out. The profile shows approximately 190,000 clones, around nine tenths of them singletons. What was sequenced was peripheral blood. The source of these receptors is a man aged 45-65 years with acute or convalescent COVID-19. Both conserved end residues are part of each CDR3.

len: 13; j_gene: TRBJ1-1; v_gene: TRBV6-6; CDR3aa: CASSYSAGTEAFF
len: 14; j_gene: TRBJ1-3; v_gene: TRBV7-2; CDR3aa: CASSFQFSGNTIYF
len: 15; j_gene: TRBJ1-3; v_gene: TRBV2; CDR3aa: CASSAGSSSGNTIYF
len: 17; j_gene: TRBJ2-2; v_gene: TRBV11-2; CDR3aa: CASSLGGLGIHTGELFF
len: 14; j_gene: TRBJ2-7; v_gene: TRBV30; CDR3aa: CAWIGYGGSYEQYF
len: 19; j_gene: TRBJ1-1; v_gene: TRBV7-2; CDR3aa: CASSPRPRTGGVGNTEAFF
len: 15; j_gene: TRBJ1-5; v_gene: TRBV7-8; CDR3aa: CASSLARTVNQPQHF
len: 13; j_gene: TRBJ2-1; v_gene: TRBV9; CDR3aa: CASNSGGYNEQFF
len: 12; j_gene: TRBJ1-4; v_gene: TRBV24-1; CDR3aa: CAAQGDNEKLFF
len: 13; j_gene: TRBJ1-2; v_gene: TRBV3-1/TRBV3-2; CDR3aa: CASSQGHWDGYTF
len: 16; j_gene: TRBJ2-1; v_gene: TRBV5-1; CDR3aa: CASSLTGYTAYNEQFF
len: 14; j_gene: TRBJ2-5; v_gene: TRBV11-3; CDR3aa: CASSLGTSGGTQYF
len: 14; j_gene: TRBJ2-2; v_gene: TRBV30; CDR3aa: CACSGTGFTGELFF
len: 15; j_gene: TRBJ1-6; v_gene: TRBV30; CDR3aa: CAWNIRGRWDSPLHF
len: 16; j_gene: TRBJ2-4; v_gene: TRBV29-1; CDR3aa: CSVEDLGSRAKNIQYF
len: 15; j_gene: TRBJ2-2; v_gene: TRBV19; CDR3aa: CASSMIQGRTGELFF
len: 16; j_gene: TRBJ1-1; v_gene: TRBV5-4; CDR3aa: CASTPGGAEGNTEAFF
len: 14; j_gene: TRBJ2-5; v_gene: TRBV9; CDR3aa: CASSVGISEKTQYF